This T cell receptor (beta chain) originates from a study of response to subunit inactivated influenza vaccine. Germline V gene sequence: CDR1 MNHEY, CDR2 SVGAGI. Trimming removed 3 bases at V and 0 bases at J, with 9 bases between. This CDR3 has 14 residues. A word on this clonotype: The antigen is undetermined.

Study observations and caveats: Researchers suggested that each seasonal influenza vaccination recruits few new T cells.

MiXCR was run by TCRdb on the RT-PCR reads, yielding one entry per CDR3 protein. The data contain 650,000 to 850,000 distinct CDR3 sequences, over 11% of them singletons. Specimen: PBMCs from blood, collected 14 to 15 days before vaccination. This TCR derives from a man in his forties or fifties who received an inactivated influenza vaccine. The chain combines TRBV6-5 with TRBJ2-7, with D uncertain. The CDR3 loop reads CASSYIGNSYEQYF. The CDR3 nucleotides are TGTGCCAGCAGTTATATAGGCAACTCCTACGAGCAGTACTTC.